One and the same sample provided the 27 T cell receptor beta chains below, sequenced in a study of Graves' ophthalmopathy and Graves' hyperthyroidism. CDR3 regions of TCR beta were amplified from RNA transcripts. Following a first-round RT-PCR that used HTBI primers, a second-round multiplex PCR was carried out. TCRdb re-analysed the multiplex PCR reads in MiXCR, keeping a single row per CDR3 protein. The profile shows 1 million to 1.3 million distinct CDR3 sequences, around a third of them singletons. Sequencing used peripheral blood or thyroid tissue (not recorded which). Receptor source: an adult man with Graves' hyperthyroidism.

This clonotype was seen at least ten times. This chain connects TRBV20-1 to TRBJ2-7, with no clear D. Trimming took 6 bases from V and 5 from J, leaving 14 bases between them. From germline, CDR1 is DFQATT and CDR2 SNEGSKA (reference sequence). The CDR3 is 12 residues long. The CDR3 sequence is CSAPRNDHEQYF. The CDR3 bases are TGCAGTGCCCCCCGAAATGACCACGAGCAGTACTTC.

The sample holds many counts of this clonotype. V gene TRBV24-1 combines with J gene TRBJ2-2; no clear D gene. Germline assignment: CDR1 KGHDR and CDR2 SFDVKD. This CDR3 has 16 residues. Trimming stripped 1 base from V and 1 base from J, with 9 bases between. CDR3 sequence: CATSDLNALNTGELFF. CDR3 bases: TGTGCCACCAGTGATTTAAACGCCTTGAACACCGGGGAGCTGTTTTTT.

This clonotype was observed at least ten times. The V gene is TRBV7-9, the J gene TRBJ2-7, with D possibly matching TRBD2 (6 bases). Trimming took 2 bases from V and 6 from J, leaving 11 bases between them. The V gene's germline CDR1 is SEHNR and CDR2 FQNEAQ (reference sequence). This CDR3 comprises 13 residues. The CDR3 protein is CASSLFGGGEQYF. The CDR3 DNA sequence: TGTGCCAGCAGCTTATTTGGGGGAGGCGAGCAGTACTTC.

This CDR3 reads CASSSRPRAEAFF. CDR3 nucleotide sequence: TGTGCCAGCAGTTCCAGACCGAGGGCTGAAGCTTTCTTT. V is TRBV27 and J is TRBJ1-1; D is uncertain. CDR1 is MNHEY, CDR2 SMNVEV, per germline (reference sequence). V was cut by 4 bases and J by 6 bases, with 12 bases left in between. The CDR3 runs to 13 residues.

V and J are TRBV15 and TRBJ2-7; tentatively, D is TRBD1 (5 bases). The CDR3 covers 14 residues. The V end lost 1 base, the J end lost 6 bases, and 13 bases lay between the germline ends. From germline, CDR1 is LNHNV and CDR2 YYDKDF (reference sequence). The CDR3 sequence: CATSRGRESGEQYF. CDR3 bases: TGTGCCACCAGCAGAGGCAGGGAATCTGGCGAGCAGTACTTC.

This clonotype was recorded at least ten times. CDR3 sequence reads: CASSFITRNTEAFF. CDR3 coding DNA: TGTGCCAGCAGCTTCATCACGAGGAACACTGAAGCTTTCTTT. The chain has TRBV5-8 and TRBJ1-1; D remains unclear. CDR1 SGHTS and CDR2 YDEGEE come from the germline V gene. The CDR3 loop spans 14 amino acids. Trimming took 2 bases from V and 1 from J, leaving 9 bases between them.

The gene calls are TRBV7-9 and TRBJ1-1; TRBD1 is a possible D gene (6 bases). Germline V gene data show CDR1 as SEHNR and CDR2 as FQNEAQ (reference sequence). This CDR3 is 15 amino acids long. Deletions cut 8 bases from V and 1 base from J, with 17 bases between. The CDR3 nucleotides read TGTGCCAGCGGCTCACAGGGAGCCTCGAACACTGAAGCTTTCTTT. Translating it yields CASGSQGASNTEAFF.

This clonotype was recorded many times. The CDR3 region has the DNA TGTGCCAGCAGCTTAGCACAGGGGAGCGGCTACACCTTC. Translation gives CASSLAQGSGYTF. The genes are TRBV7-9 and TRBJ1-2, with TRBD1 matching 7 bases. This CDR3 spans 13 amino acids. With V trimmed by 0 bases and J by 8 bases, 3 bases remained unmatched. The germline gives CDR1 SEHNR, CDR2 FQNEAQ (reference sequence).

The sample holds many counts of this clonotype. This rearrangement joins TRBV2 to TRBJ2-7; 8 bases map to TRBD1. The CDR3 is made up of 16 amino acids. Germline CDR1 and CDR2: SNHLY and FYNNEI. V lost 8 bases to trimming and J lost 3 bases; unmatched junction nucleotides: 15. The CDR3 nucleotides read TGTGCCAGCGGGCCCCCCTTGGGGACAGGCATCTACGAGCAGTACTTC. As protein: CASGPPLGTGIYEQYF.

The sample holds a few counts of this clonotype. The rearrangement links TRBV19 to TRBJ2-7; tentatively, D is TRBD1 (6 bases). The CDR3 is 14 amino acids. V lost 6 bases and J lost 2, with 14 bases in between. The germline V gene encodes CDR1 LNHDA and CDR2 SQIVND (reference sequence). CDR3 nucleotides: TGTGCCAGTAGCCCCGGGACATCCACCTACGAGCAGTACTTC. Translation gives CASSPGTSTYEQYF.

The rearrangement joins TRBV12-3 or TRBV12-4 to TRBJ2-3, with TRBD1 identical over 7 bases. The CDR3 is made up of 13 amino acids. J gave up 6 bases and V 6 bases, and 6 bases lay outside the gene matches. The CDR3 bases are TGTGCCAGCAGCTTACGGGACAGCGATACGCAGTATTTT. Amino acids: CASSLRDSDTQYF.

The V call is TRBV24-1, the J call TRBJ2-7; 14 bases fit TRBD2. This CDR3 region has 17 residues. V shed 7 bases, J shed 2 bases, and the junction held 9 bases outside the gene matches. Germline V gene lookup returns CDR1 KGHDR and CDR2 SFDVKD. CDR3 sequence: CATSVGGLAGAPYEQYF. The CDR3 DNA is TGTGCCACCAGCGTTGGGGGACTAGCGGGAGCGCCCTACGAGCAGTACTTC.

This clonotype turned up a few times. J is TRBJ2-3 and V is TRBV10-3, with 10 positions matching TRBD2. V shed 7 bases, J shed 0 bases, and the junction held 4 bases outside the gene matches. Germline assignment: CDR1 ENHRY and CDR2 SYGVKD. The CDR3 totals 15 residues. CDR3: CAITKTSGSTDTQYF. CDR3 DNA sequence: TGTGCCATCACCAAGACTAGCGGGAGCACAGATACGCAGTATTTT.

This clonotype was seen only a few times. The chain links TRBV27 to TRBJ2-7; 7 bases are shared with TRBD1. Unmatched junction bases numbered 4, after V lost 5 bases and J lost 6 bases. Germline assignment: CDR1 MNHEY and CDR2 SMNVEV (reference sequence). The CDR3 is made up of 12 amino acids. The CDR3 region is CASSTTGREQYF. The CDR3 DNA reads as TGTGCCAGCAGTACGACAGGGCGCGAGCAGTACTTC.

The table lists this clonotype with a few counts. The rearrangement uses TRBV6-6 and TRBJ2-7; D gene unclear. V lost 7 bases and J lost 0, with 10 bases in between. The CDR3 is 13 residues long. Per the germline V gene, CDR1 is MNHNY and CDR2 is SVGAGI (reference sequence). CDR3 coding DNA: TGTGCCAGCAACTCGGACCGCTCCTACGAGCAGTACTTC. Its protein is CASNSDRSYEQYF.

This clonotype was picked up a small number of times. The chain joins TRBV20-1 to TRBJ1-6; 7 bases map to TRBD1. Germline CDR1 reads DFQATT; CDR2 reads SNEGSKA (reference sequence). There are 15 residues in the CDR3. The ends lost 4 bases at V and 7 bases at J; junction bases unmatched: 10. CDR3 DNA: TGCAGTGCTAAAGACAGGGCTTACCGAAATTCACCCCTCCACTTT. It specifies CSAKDRAYRNSPLHF.

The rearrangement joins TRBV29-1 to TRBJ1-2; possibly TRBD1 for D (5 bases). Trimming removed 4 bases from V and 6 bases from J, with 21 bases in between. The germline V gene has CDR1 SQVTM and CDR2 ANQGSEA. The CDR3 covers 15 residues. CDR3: CSVVLHTGGMNGYTF. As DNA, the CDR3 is TGCAGCGTTGTATTGCACACCGGGGGTATGAATGGCTACACCTTC.

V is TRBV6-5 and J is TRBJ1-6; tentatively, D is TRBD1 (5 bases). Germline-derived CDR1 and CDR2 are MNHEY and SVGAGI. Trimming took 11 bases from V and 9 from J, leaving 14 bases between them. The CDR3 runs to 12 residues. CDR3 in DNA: TGTGCCGCATTTGCCGGGGGTTCACCCCTCCACTTT. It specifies CAAFAGGSPLHF.

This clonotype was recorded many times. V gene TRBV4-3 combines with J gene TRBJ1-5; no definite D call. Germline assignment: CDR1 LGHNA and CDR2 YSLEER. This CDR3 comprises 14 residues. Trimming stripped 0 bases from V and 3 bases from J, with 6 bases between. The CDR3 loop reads CASSQDRFNQPQHF. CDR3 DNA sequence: TGCGCCAGCAGCCAAGACCGATTCAATCAGCCCCAGCATTTT.

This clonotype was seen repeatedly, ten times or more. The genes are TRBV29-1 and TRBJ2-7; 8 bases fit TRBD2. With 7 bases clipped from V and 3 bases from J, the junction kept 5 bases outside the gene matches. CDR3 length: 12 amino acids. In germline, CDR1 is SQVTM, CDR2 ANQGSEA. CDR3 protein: CSATSGFYEQYF. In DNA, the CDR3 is TGCAGCGCCACTAGCGGCTTCTACGAGCAGTACTTC.

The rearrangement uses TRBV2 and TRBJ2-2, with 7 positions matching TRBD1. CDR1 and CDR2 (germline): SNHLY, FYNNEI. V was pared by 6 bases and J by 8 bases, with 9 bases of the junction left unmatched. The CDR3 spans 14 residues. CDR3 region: CASSKDREWGELFF. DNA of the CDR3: TGTGCCAGCAGCAAAGACAGGGAGTGGGGGGAGCTGTTTTTT.

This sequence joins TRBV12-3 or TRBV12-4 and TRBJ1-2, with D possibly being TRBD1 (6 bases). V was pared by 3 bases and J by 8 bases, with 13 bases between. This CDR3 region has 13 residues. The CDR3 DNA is TGTGCCAGCAGTTTGGGGAAGGGGGGAGGCTACACCTTC. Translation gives CASSLGKGGGYTF.

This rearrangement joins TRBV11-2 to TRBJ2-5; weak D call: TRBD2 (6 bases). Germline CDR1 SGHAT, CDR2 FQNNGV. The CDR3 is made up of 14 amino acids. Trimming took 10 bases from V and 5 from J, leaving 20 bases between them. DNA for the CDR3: TGTGCCACTGCATCCTTGGAGGAGGGGGAGACCCAGTACTTC. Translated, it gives CATASLEEGETQYF.

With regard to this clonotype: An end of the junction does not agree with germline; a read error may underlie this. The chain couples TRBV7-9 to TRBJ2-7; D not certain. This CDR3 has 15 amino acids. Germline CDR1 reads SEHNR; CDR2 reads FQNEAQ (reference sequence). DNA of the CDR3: TGCGCCAGCAGCCAAGTTCTAAATCCGTCCTACGAGCAGTACTTC. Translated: CASSQVLNPSYEQYF.

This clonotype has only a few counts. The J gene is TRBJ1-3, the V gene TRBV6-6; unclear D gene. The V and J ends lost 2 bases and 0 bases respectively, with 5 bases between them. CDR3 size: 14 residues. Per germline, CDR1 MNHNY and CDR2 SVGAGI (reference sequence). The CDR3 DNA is TGTGCCAGCAGTTACACTGACTCTGGAAACACCATATATTTT. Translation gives CASSYTDSGNTIYF.

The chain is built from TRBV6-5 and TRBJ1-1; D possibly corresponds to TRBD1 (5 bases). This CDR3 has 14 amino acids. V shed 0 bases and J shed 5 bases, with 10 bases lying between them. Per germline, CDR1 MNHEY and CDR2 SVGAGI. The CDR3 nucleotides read TGTGCCAGCAGTTACTCAGGGGTCAGGACTGAAGCTTTCTTT. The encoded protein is CASSYSGVRTEAFF.

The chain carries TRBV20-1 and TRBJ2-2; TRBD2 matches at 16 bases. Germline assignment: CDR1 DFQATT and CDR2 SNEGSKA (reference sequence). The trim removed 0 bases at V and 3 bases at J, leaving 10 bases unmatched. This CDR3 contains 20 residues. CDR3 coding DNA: TGCAGTGCTAGAGATCCTGAGGGACTAGCGGGGGGGATGTACACCGGGGAGCTGTTTTTT. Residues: CSARDPEGLAGGMYTGELFF.